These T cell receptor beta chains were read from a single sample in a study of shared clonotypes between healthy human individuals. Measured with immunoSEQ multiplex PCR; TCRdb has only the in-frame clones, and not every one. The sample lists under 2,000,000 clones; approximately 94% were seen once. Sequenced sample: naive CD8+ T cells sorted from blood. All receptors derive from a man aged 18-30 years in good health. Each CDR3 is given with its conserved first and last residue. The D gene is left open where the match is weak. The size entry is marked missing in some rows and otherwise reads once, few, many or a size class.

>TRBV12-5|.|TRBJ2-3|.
CASGPSFPDTQYF
TGTGCTAGTGGCCCCTCGTTCCCGGATACGCAGTATTTT
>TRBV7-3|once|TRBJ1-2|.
CASRSPPPLAPLNYGYTF
TGTGCCAGCAGATCTCCCCCACCCCTGGCACCGCTGAACTATGGCTACACCTTC
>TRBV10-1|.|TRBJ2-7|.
CASSVGGSYEQYF
TGCGCCAGCAGTGTCGGGGGTTCCTACGAGCAGTACTTC
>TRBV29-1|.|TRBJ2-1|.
CSVESLRSYNEQFF
TGCAGCGTTGAGAGTCTACGCTCCTACAATGAGCAGTTCTTC
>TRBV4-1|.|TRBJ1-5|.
CASSFSWEDNQPQHF
TGCGCCAGCAGCTTTTCTTGGGAAGACAATCAGCCCCAGCATTTT
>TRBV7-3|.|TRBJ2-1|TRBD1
CASSWGQVTYNEQFF
TGTGCCAGCAGCTGGGGACAGGTTACCTACAATGAGCAGTTCTTC
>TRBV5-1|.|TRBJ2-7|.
CASSWDPGVPVYEQYF
TGCGCCAGCAGCTGGGATCCCGGGGTTCCCGTCTACGAGCAGTACTTC
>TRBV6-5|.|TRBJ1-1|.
CASSYGGAEAFF
TGTGCCAGCAGTTACGGAGGGGCTGAAGCTTTCTTT
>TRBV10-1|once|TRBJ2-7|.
CASSDGGGEWYEQYF
TGCGCCAGCAGTGACGGCGGGGGCGAATGGTACGAGCAGTACTTC
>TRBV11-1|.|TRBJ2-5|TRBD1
CASSLAGGVQETQYF
TGTGCCAGCAGCTTGGCAGGGGGCGTCCAAGAGACCCAGTACTTC
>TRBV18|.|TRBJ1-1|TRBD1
CASSSTSRQGRTSDTEAFF
TGTGCCAGCTCATCCACCTCCAGACAGGGTCGAACCTCGGACACTGAAGCTTTCTTT
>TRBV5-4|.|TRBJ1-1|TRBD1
CASSRGQGKTEAFF
TGTGCCAGCAGCCGGGGACAGGGGAAGACTGAAGCTTTCTTT
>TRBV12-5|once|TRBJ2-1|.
CASGFGGSRNEQFF
TGTGCTAGTGGTTTCGGTGGGAGTAGAAATGAGCAGTTCTTC
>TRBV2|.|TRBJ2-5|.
CASSDPRVGTQYF
TGTGCCAGCAGTGACCCCCGTGTCGGGACCCAGTACTTC
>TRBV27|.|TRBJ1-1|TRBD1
CASSLGTAGNTEAFF
TGTGCCAGCAGTTTAGGGACAGCCGGGAACACTGAAGCTTTCTTT
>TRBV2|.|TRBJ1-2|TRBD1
CASINRGGGYTF
TGTGCCAGCATTAACAGGGGAGGTGGCTACACCTTC
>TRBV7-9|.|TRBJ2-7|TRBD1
CASSVVGQGIGYEQYF
TGTGCCAGCAGCGTCGTGGGACAGGGGATTGGGTACGAGCAGTACTTC
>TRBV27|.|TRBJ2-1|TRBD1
CASANTGDGDNEQFF
TGTGCCAGCGCCAACACAGGGGACGGGGACAATGAGCAGTTCTTC
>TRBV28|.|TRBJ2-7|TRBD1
CASSSGPHRGETSYEQYF
TGTGCCAGCAGTTCAGGTCCCCACAGGGGGGAGACCTCCTACGAGCAGTACTTC
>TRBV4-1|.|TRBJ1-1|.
CASSQGWGGTLNTEAFF
TGCGCCAGCAGCCAAGGGTGGGGGGGGACTTTGAACACTGAAGCTTTCTTT
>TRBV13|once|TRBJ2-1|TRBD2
CASSDGGGSYNEQFF
TGTGCCAGCAGCGACGGCGGGGGCTCCTACAATGAGCAGTTCTTC
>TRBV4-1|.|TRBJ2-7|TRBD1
CASSLFPSRDRVSYEQYF
TGCGCCAGCAGTCTCTTCCCGTCCCGGGACAGGGTTTCCTACGAGCAGTACTTC
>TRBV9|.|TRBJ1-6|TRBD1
CASSSGTGHSPLHF
TGTGCCAGCAGCTCAGGGACAGGGCATTCACCCCTCCACTTT
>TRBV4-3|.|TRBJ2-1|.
CASSHDPLGFEQFF
TGCGCCAGCAGCCATGATCCCCTCGGCTTCGAGCAGTTCTTC
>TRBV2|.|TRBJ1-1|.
CASSEWGAPSLNTEAFF
TGTGCCAGCAGTGAATGGGGGGCGCCAAGTTTGAACACTGAAGCTTTCTTT
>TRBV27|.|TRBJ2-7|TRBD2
CASSHLAGGRVSYEQYF
TGTGCCAGCAGCCACCTAGCGGGCGGGAGGGTTTCCTACGAGCAGTACTTC
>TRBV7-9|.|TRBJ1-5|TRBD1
CASSWEDRNQPQHF
TGTGCCAGCAGCTGGGAGGACAGGAATCAGCCCCAGCATTTT
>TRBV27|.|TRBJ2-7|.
CASSSQGAYEQYF
TGTGCCAGCAGTTCCCAAGGGGCTTACGAGCAGTACTTC
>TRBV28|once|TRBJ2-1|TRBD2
CASSTPSGDEQFF
TGTGCCAGCAGTACCCCGAGCGGGGATGAGCAGTTCTTC
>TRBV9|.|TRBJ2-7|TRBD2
CASSVAGGTYEQYF
TGTGCCAGCAGCGTAGCGGGGGGTACCTACGAGCAGTACTTC
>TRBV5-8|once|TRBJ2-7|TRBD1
CASSWGTGSDEQYF
TGTGCCAGCAGCTGGGGGACAGGGAGCGACGAGCAGTACTTC
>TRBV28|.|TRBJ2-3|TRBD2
CASSSLGGGFRDTQYF
TGTGCCAGCAGTTCTCTCGGGGGAGGGTTTAGGGATACGCAGTATTTT
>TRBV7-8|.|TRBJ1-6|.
CASSYQPGAVVNSPLHF
TGTGCCAGCAGCTACCAGCCGGGAGCTGTCGTCAATTCACCCCTCCACTTT
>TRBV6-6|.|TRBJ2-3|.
CASSYSLGGLTDTQYF
TGTGCCAGCAGTTACTCCCTCGGGGGCCTGACAGATACGCAGTATTTT
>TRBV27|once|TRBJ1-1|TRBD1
CASSVYRDREMNTEAFF
TGTGCCAGCAGTGTCTACCGGGACAGGGAAATGAACACTGAAGCTTTCTTT
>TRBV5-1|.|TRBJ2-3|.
CASSLVAGADTQYF
TGCGCCAGCAGCTTGGTTGCGGGCGCAGATACGCAGTATTTT
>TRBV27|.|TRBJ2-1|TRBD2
CASRGGLALNNEQFF
TGTGCCAGCAGGGGAGGACTAGCGTTAAACAATGAGCAGTTCTTC
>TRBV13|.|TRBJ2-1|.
CASSLEKGSSYNEQFF
TGTGCCAGCAGCTTAGAAAAGGGGTCCTCCTACAATGAGCAGTTCTTC
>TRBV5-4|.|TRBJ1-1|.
CASSPTGNTEAFF
TGTGCCAGCAGCCCGACTGGGAACACTGAAGCTTTCTTT
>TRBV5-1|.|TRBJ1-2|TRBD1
CASSLEGQGGIYGYTF
TGCGCCAGCAGCTTGGAAGGACAGGGAGGGATCTATGGCTACACCTTC